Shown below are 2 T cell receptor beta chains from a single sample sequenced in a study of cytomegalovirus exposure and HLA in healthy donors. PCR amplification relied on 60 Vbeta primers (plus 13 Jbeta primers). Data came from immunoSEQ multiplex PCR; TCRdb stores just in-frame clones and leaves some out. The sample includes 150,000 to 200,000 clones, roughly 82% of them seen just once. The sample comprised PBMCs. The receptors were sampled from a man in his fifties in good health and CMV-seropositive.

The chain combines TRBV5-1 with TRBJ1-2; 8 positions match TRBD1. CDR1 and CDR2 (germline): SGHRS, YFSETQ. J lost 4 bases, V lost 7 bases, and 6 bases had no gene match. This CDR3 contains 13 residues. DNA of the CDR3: TGCGCCAGCGGTGACAGGGGATTCTATGGCTACACCTTC. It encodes CASGDRGFYGYTF.

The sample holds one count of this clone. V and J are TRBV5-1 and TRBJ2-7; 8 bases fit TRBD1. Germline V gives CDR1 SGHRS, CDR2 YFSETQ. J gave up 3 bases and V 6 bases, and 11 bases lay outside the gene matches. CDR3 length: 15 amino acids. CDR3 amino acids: CASTGKPGQDYEQYF. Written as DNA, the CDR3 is TGCGCCAGCACCGGAAAACCGGGACAGGACTACGAGCAGTACTTC.